Listed below are T cell receptor beta chains from one sample, sequenced in a study of blood T cell repertoires in COVID-19. Profiling relied on immunoSEQ multiplex PCR, and the TCRdb table lists in-frame clones only, not all of them. The repertoire holds about 92,000 clones, over 75% seen once, with 16% in the top ten. Sequenced: peripheral blood. The receptor set was obtained from a woman aged 80 or over with active or convalescent COVID-19. Both conserved end residues are part of each CDR3. The D gene is left open where the match is weak. Only part of the rows carry a size: once, few, many, or a class if the clone is expanded.

clone_size: once; d_call: .; v_call: TRBV13; j_call: TRBJ2-1; cdr3_aa: CASSFLPGGYNEQFF; cdr3_nt: TGTGCCAGCAGCTTCCTACCCGGGGGTTACAATGAGCAGTTCTTC
clone_size: once; d_call: .; v_call: TRBV12-2; j_call: TRBJ2-1; cdr3_aa: CASRLNSSGRDGSDEQFF; cdr3_nt: TGTGCAAGTCGCTTAAATTCTAGCGGGAGGGATGGATCGGATGAGCAGTTCTTC
clone_size: .; d_call: .; v_call: TRBV7-2; j_call: TRBJ1-4; cdr3_aa: CASSPKGVLNEKLFF; cdr3_nt: TGTGCCAGCAGCCCTAAGGGGGTACTTAATGAAAAACTGTTTTTT
clone_size: once; d_call: TRBD2; v_call: TRBV30; j_call: TRBJ2-5; cdr3_aa: CAWRGASGPEETQYF; cdr3_nt: TGTGCCTGGAGAGGCGCTAGCGGTCCAGAAGAGACCCAGTACTTC
clone_size: few; d_call: .; v_call: TRBV5-1; j_call: TRBJ1-5; cdr3_aa: CASREWTDSNQPQHF; cdr3_nt: TGCGCCAGCAGGGAGTGGACAGATAGCAATCAGCCCCAGCATTTT
clone_size: once; d_call: TRBD1; v_call: TRBV5-4; j_call: TRBJ1-1; cdr3_aa: CASGLTGGTEAFF; cdr3_nt: TGTGCCAGCGGGCTAACAGGGGGCACTGAAGCTTTCTTT
clone_size: many; d_call: TRBD2; v_call: TRBV5-1; j_call: TRBJ2-1; cdr3_aa: CASSSSSSGGALDEQFF; cdr3_nt: TGCGCCAGCAGTTCCAGCTCCAGCGGGGGGGCCCTCGATGAGCAGTTCTTC
clone_size: .; d_call: .; v_call: TRBV6-4; j_call: TRBJ1-5; cdr3_aa: CASSDYSGNQPQHF; cdr3_nt: TGTGCCAGCAGTGACTACAGTGGCAATCAGCCCCAGCATTTT
clone_size: .; d_call: TRBD2; v_call: TRBV6-1; j_call: TRBJ2-7; cdr3_aa: CASSAGLAGDGTYEQYF; cdr3_nt: TGTGCCAGCAGTGCGGGACTAGCGGGAGACGGTACGTACGAGCAGTACTTC
clone_size: .; d_call: TRBD2; v_call: TRBV10-3; j_call: TRBJ2-3; cdr3_aa: CAISESSGGVADTQYF; cdr3_nt: TGTGCCATCAGTGAGTCGTCGGGAGGAGTCGCAGATACGCAGTATTTT
clone_size: .; d_call: TRBD1; v_call: TRBV18; j_call: TRBJ2-7; cdr3_aa: CASSTGTGGGEQYF; cdr3_nt: TGTGCCAGCTCAACCGGGACAGGGGGCGGTGAGCAGTACTTC
clone_size: .; d_call: .; v_call: TRBV7-3; j_call: TRBJ2-3; cdr3_aa: CASRGDTQYF; cdr3_nt: TGTGCCAGTAGAGGCGATACGCAGTATTTT
clone_size: .; d_call: .; v_call: TRBV29-1; j_call: TRBJ2-3; cdr3_aa: CSVAREYVADTQYF; cdr3_nt: TGCAGCGTAGCCCGGGAGTACGTGGCAGATACGCAGTATTTT
clone_size: .; d_call: .; v_call: TRBV7-9; j_call: TRBJ2-2; cdr3_aa: CASSFWRGRVTGELFF; cdr3_nt: TGTGCCAGCAGCTTCTGGCGGGGACGGGTCACCGGGGAGCTGTTTTTT
clone_size: .; d_call: .; v_call: TRBV11-3; j_call: TRBJ2-1; cdr3_aa: CASSDEIAMYNEQFF; cdr3_nt: TGTGCCAGCAGCGATGAGATAGCGATGTACAATGAGCAGTTCTTC
clone_size: .; d_call: .; v_call: TRBV6-6; j_call: TRBJ1-4; cdr3_aa: CASGSLAHTSSGELFF; cdr3_nt: TGTGCCAGCGGGTCCCTAGCCCACACTTCTTCCGGGGAACTGTTTTTT
clone_size: once; d_call: TRBD1; v_call: TRBV5-1; j_call: TRBJ1-2; cdr3_aa: CASSKTGEEGYTF; cdr3_nt: TGCGCCAGCAGCAAGACAGGGGAGGAAGGCTACACCTTC
clone_size: .; d_call: TRBD1; v_call: TRBV5-1; j_call: TRBJ1-2; cdr3_aa: CASSPGTGGRLRDGYTF; cdr3_nt: TGCGCCAGCAGCCCCGGGACAGGGGGACGGCTACGTGATGGCTACACCTTC
clone_size: .; d_call: TRBD2; v_call: TRBV6-6; j_call: TRBJ2-3; cdr3_aa: CASRKSGSFTDTQYF; cdr3_nt: TGTGCCAGCCGAAAAAGCGGGAGTTTTACAGATACGCAGTATTTT
clone_size: few; d_call: .; v_call: TRBV28; j_call: TRBJ2-1; cdr3_aa: CASRDTLYNEQFF; cdr3_nt: TGTGCCAGCCGGGACACGCTCTACAATGAGCAGTTCTTC
clone_size: .; d_call: TRBD2; v_call: TRBV27; j_call: TRBJ2-7; cdr3_aa: CASSFYGGNEQYF; cdr3_nt: TGTGCCAGCAGTTTTTACGGGGGGAACGAGCAGTACTTC
clone_size: .; d_call: .; v_call: TRBV19; j_call: TRBJ2-7; cdr3_aa: CASSPRGTASSYEQYF; cdr3_nt: TGTGCCAGTAGTCCCCGGGGGACAGCTAGCTCCTACGAGCAGTACTTC
clone_size: .; d_call: .; v_call: TRBV15; j_call: TRBJ2-7; cdr3_aa: CATSRDQGREQYF; cdr3_nt: TGTGCCACCAGCAGAGATCAGGGGCGGGAGCAGTACTTC
clone_size: .; d_call: TRBD2; v_call: TRBV10-3; j_call: TRBJ2-7; cdr3_aa: CAISPTSGSYEQYF; cdr3_nt: TGTGCCATCAGCCCGACTAGCGGGAGCTACGAGCAGTACTTC
clone_size: .; d_call: TRBD2; v_call: TRBV5-1; j_call: TRBJ2-7; cdr3_aa: CASSTTSGTTYEQYF; cdr3_nt: TGCGCCAGCAGCACGACTAGCGGAACCACCTACGAGCAGTACTTC
clone_size: few; d_call: .; v_call: TRBV6-5; j_call: TRBJ2-3; cdr3_aa: CASRRGRGADTQYF; cdr3_nt: TGTGCCAGCAGGAGGGGGAGGGGCGCAGATACGCAGTATTTT
clone_size: .; d_call: .; v_call: TRBV7-2; j_call: TRBJ1-1; cdr3_aa: CASSPGGGSKAFF; cdr3_nt: TGTGCCAGCAGCCCGGGAGGGGGATCAAAAGCTTTCTTT
clone_size: .; d_call: .; v_call: TRBV5-1; j_call: TRBJ1-1; cdr3_aa: CASSSRAWRMNTEAFF; cdr3_nt: TGCGCCAGCAGCTCCAGGGCATGGCGGATGAACACTGAAGCTTTCTTT
clone_size: .; d_call: .; v_call: TRBV18; j_call: TRBJ2-2; cdr3_aa: CASSPAANTGELFF; cdr3_nt: TGTGCCAGCTCACCGGCTGCCAACACCGGGGAGCTGTTTTTT